The source of this T cell receptor beta chain is a study of Ad26.COV2.S vaccination and SARS-CoV-2 variants. As regards this clone: The antigen is not known.

Sequenced by immunoSEQ multiplex PCR; TCRdb stores in-frame clones only, minus some. The sample has around 86,000 clones, 82% seen once. Study observations and caveats: Relative to placebo recipients, vaccine recipients exhibited elevated spike-specific TCR breadth. Substantial response breadth was reportedly seen for spike-specific CD8+ and CD4+ T cells after vaccination. Total T cell responses, in the TCR breadth and depth analyses, may have been underestimated. Comparable non-spike TCR breadth was observed in vaccine and placebo recipients.

This clonotype was obtained from a human donor who had recovered from COVID-19. The sample here was peripheral blood, taken after recovery from COVID-19.

In nucleotides, the CDR3 is TGTGCCAGCAGTCCGAGGACAGGGCACTACGAGCAGTACTTC. Its translation: CASSPRTGHYEQYF. V is TRBV27 and J is TRBJ2-7; 8 nucleotides align to TRBD1. CDR1 is MNHEY and CDR2 is SMNVEV in the germline V gene (reference sequence). Trimming took 5 bases from V and 3 from J; bases not matched to a gene: 6. The CDR3 spans 14 residues.